This T cell receptor (beta chain) was observed in a study of blood T cells in healthy people across ages. Combining a sample-barcoded 5' primer with a J-beta primer mix, a second PCR ran for roughly 6 to 12 cycles. Each CDR3 protein gets one entry after TCRdb re-called the 5' RACE reads with MiXCR. Here the sample spans 450,000 to 700,000 distinct CDR3 sequences, 25% to 30% being singletons. This clonotype has ten or more counts. Trimming removed 1 base at V and 5 bases at J, with 14 bases between. Germline V CDR1 and CDR2: ENHRY, SYGVKD. The CDR3 covers 15 residues. The TCR originated in a woman in her 70s in good health. V is TRBV10-3 and J is TRBJ2-5, with D tentatively TRBD2 (5 bases). The source material was blood. CDR3 sequence: CAISELGLTGETQYF. CDR3 nucleotide sequence: TGTGCCATCAGTGAGTTGGGCCTAACGGGGGAGACCCAGTACTTC.